The rows below give T cell receptor beta chains drawn from one sample of a study of shared clonotypes between healthy human individuals. Profiling relied on immunoSEQ multiplex PCR, and the TCRdb table lists in-frame clones only, not all of them. This sample has 1 million to 1.2 million clones, with 77% found just once. The sequenced sample was memory CD4+ T cells from PBMCs. The receptors were sampled from a man aged 18 to 29 in good health. Some clones in this sample may be carry-over from other donors' samples. The CDR3 runs from the conserved cysteine through the conserved F or W. Each record gives: CDR3 length, V gene, clone size, J gene, CDR3 protein. A row's size may be missing; if present it is once, few, many or a size class.

len: 16; v_gene: TRBV18; abundance: -; j_gene: TRBJ1-1; CDR3aa: CASSPRAGTMNTEAFF
len: 19; v_gene: TRBV2; abundance: -; j_gene: TRBJ2-5; CDR3aa: CASSPPWAGPPAGQETQYF
len: 13; v_gene: TRBV11-2; abundance: -; j_gene: TRBJ2-1; CDR3aa: CASSRGRTNYQFF
len: 12; v_gene: TRBV15; abundance: -; j_gene: -; CDR3aa: CATSRDGYEQYF
len: 13; v_gene: TRBV5-6; abundance: few; j_gene: TRBJ2-7; CDR3aa: CASSRQDLGKQYF
len: 15; v_gene: TRBV5-1; abundance: -; j_gene: TRBJ2-1; CDR3aa: CASSLRPAAYNEQFF
len: 15; v_gene: TRBV7-2; abundance: -; j_gene: TRBJ2-5; CDR3aa: CASSQRQVLEETQYF
len: 16; v_gene: TRBV10-3; abundance: -; j_gene: TRBJ1-2; CDR3aa: CAISAGGVLRNYGYTF
len: 19; v_gene: TRBV14; abundance: -; j_gene: TRBJ2-1; CDR3aa: CASSRGVAGVRPDPLEQFF
len: 15; v_gene: TRBV7-2; abundance: -; j_gene: TRBJ1-5; CDR3aa: CASSAPTGALWPQHF
len: 14; v_gene: TRBV6-1; abundance: -; j_gene: TRBJ2-3; CDR3aa: CASSESWGPDTQYF
len: 16; v_gene: TRBV9; abundance: -; j_gene: TRBJ2-3; CDR3aa: CASSVGTSGDTDTQYF
len: 11; v_gene: TRBV7-2; abundance: -; j_gene: TRBJ2-7; CDR3aa: CASSPGSTSVW
len: 13; v_gene: TRBV6-1; abundance: many; j_gene: TRBJ2-1; CDR3aa: CAIPDRRYNEQFF
len: 13; v_gene: TRBV6-6; abundance: -; j_gene: TRBJ1-1; CDR3aa: CASSYAGNTEAFF
len: 15; v_gene: TRBV5-1; abundance: -; j_gene: TRBJ2-1; CDR3aa: CASSLYRAPAHEQFF
len: 14; v_gene: TRBV11-2; abundance: few; j_gene: TRBJ2-5; CDR3aa: CASSLSGNAETQYF
len: 11; v_gene: TRBV20-1; abundance: once; j_gene: -; CDR3aa: CSAIQDYEQYF
len: 16; v_gene: TRBV28; abundance: -; j_gene: TRBJ2-3; CDR3aa: CASSPSLAGSRDTQYF
len: 20; v_gene: TRBV28; abundance: -; j_gene: TRBJ2-6; CDR3aa: CASSYGTGTMYGTGANVLTF
len: 13; v_gene: TRBV19; abundance: -; j_gene: TRBJ2-5; CDR3aa: CASSRGRGETQYF
len: 16; v_gene: TRBV6-1; abundance: -; j_gene: TRBJ2-1; CDR3aa: CASSDVLAGYTIEQFF
len: 15; v_gene: TRBV7-9; abundance: -; j_gene: TRBJ2-7; CDR3aa: CASSQGTGKSYEQYF
len: 14; v_gene: TRBV2; abundance: -; j_gene: TRBJ2-7; CDR3aa: CASSETRQGEPLYF
len: 14; v_gene: TRBV2; abundance: -; j_gene: TRBJ1-5; CDR3aa: CASSELVVNQPQHF
len: 16; v_gene: TRBV10-3; abundance: -; j_gene: TRBJ2-3; CDR3aa: CAISAGRSGGVDTQYF
len: 15; v_gene: TRBV29-1; abundance: -; j_gene: TRBJ1-4; CDR3aa: CSVKGDRGTNEKLFF
len: 13; v_gene: TRBV7-2; abundance: -; j_gene: TRBJ2-2; CDR3aa: CASSFEDLGELFF
len: 13; v_gene: TRBV7-7; abundance: -; j_gene: TRBJ2-2; CDR3aa: CASSTQGTGELFF
len: 15; v_gene: TRBV7-9; abundance: -; j_gene: TRBJ2-2; CDR3aa: CASDSGTRGTGELFF
len: 13; v_gene: TRBV18; abundance: -; j_gene: TRBJ2-7; CDR3aa: CASSQVPPYEQYF
len: 15; v_gene: TRBV4-2; abundance: -; j_gene: TRBJ2-2; CDR3aa: CASSHGLAGTGELFF
len: 14; v_gene: TRBV5-1; abundance: -; j_gene: TRBJ2-5; CDR3aa: CASSLASVRETQYF
len: 15; v_gene: TRBV6-1; abundance: -; j_gene: TRBJ1-2; CDR3aa: CASSEMGGANYGYTF
len: 15; v_gene: TRBV10-2; abundance: -; j_gene: TRBJ1-1; CDR3aa: CASSEPSRHHTEAFF
len: 11; v_gene: TRBV7-9; abundance: -; j_gene: TRBJ1-5; CDR3aa: CASSLTGPQHF